The 15 T cell receptor beta chains given below trace back to one sample, sequenced in a study of PD-1 blockade in classical Hodgkin lymphoma. In every patient, relapse followed autologous stem cell transplantation, while exposure to brentuximab vedotin differed. Libraries were prepared by immunoSEQ multiplex PCR; TCRdb keeps only in-frame clonotypes and omits some of them. The sample carries about 84,000 clones, about nine tenths recorded once. Specimen: peripheral blood mononuclear cells (PBMCs), collected at baseline. The source of these receptors is a human donor with classical Hodgkin lymphoma.

The V and J genes are TRBV29-1 and TRBJ1-1; 9 nucleotides agree with TRBD1. Germline CDR1 is SQVTM and CDR2 is ANQGSEA. The CDR3 loop spans 14 amino acids. The ends lost 1 base at V and 5 bases at J; junction bases unmatched: 5. In DNA, the CDR3 is TGCAGCGTTGAAGGGGGACAGGGTGGAACTGAAGCTTTCTTT. Encoded protein: CSVEGGQGGTEAFF. Filled out from reference TRBV29-1 and TRBJ1-1, the complete variable domain reads SAVISQKPSRDICQRGTSLTIQCQVDSQVTMMFWYRQQPGQSLTLIATANQGSEATYESGFVIDKFPISRPNLTFSTLTVSNMSPEDSSIYLCSVEGGQGGTEAFFGQGTRLTVV.

This chain joins TRBV6-5 and TRBJ1-2; 7 bases match TRBD1. Germline CDR1 MNHEY, CDR2 SVGAGI. V was clipped by 3 bases and J by 7 bases; unmatched bases: 11. The CDR3 extends over 15 amino acids. CDR3 DNA: TGTGCCAGCAGTTATCTAGGGGGCAGTGGTACTGGCTACACCTTC. It codes for CASSYLGGSGTGYTF.

CDR3: CASSPTDRVGTEAFF. Here the CDR3 DNA reads TGTGCCAGCTCACCGACAGACAGGGTAGGAACTGAAGCTTTCTTT. J is TRBJ1-1 and V is TRBV18; 7 bases align to TRBD1. The V segment lost 3 bases and the J segment 5 bases; nucleotides outside the gene matches: 9. Germline V gene lookup returns CDR1 KGHSH and CDR2 LQKENI. CDR3 length: 15 amino acids.

The rearrangement joins TRBV6-1 to TRBJ1-3; no clear D gene. Per the germline V gene, CDR1 is MNHNS and CDR2 is SASEGT. V was clipped by 1 base and J by 1 base, with 5 bases between them. The length of the CDR3 is 14 residues. The CDR3 reads CASSEEWSGNTIYF. The CDR3 DNA reads as TGTGCCAGCAGTGAAGAGTGGTCTGGAAACACCATATATTTT.

The V and J genes are TRBV4-1 and TRBJ2-7; TRBD2 matches 13 bases. Unmatched junction bases numbered 3, after V lost 4 bases and J lost 6 bases. Germline V CDR1 and CDR2: MGHRA, YSYEKL. This CDR3 spans 14 amino acids. The CDR3 sequence is CASSLGLAGSEQYF. In DNA form, the CDR3 reads TGCGCCAGCAGCCTGGGACTAGCGGGAAGCGAGCAGTACTTC.

This chain connects TRBV6-1 to TRBJ2-1; TRBD1 aligns across 9 bases. J lost 4 bases, V lost 0 bases, and 1 base had no gene match. Germline CDR1 MNHNS, CDR2 SASEGT. CDR3 length: 15 residues. The DNA of the CDR3 is TGTGCCAGCAGTGAAGCACAGGGGGCGTACAATGAGCAGTTCTTC. This gives the protein CASSEAQGAYNEQFF.

J is TRBJ1-1 and V is TRBV30; a weak D match, TRBD1 (5 bases). Germline values: CDR1 GTSNPN, CDR2 SVGIG (reference sequence). Trimming removed 2 bases at V and 2 bases at J, with 12 bases between. The CDR3 has 14 amino acids. The chain's CDR3 is CAWSRGPTNTEAFF. The CDR3 region has the DNA TGTGCCTGGAGTAGGGGACCGACTAACACTGAAGCTTTCTTT.

This chain links TRBV4-1 with TRBJ1-5; D is possibly TRBD1 (5 bases). Germline values: CDR1 MGHRA, CDR2 YSYEKL. The V gene lost 0 bases and the J gene lost 4 bases, with 19 bases spanning the gap. This CDR3 has 18 residues. CDR3 sequence reads: CASSQEISPGLGNQPQHF. The CDR3 coding sequence is TGCGCCAGCAGCCAAGAGATTTCTCCAGGGCTAGGGAATCAGCCCCAGCATTTT.

The CDR3 is CASSLDLAGSYEQYF. The CDR3 nucleotides read TGCGCCAGCAGCTTGGATCTAGCGGGGTCCTACGAGCAGTACTTC. V and J are TRBV5-1 and TRBJ2-7; TRBD2 matches at 9 bases. The germline V gene encodes CDR1 SGHRS and CDR2 YFSETQ. Losses at the gene ends were 0 bases for V and 1 base for J; bases not matched to a gene: 2. The CDR3 is 15 residues long. The full variable domain, completed using reference TRBV5-1 and TRBJ2-7, is KAGVTQTPRYLIKTRGQQVTLSCSPISGHRSVSWYQQTPGQGLQFLFEYFSETQRNKGNFPGRFSGRQFSNSRSEMNVSTLELGDSALYLCASSLDLAGSYEQYFGPGTRLTVT.

The gene calls are TRBV19 and TRBJ2-7; D may be TRBD2 (6 bases). V was shortened by 4 bases and J by 4 bases, with 20 bases between the two germline ends. This CDR3 spans 16 amino acids. CDR1 LNHDA and CDR2 SQIVND come from the germline V gene (reference sequence). The CDR3, as DNA: TGTGCCAGTAGTACCTCCCTCTCCGCGGGAATTTACGAGCAGTACTTC. Protein sequence: CASSTSLSAGIYEQYF.

The chain employs TRBV7-2 and TRBJ1-4; the D is unclear. Germline-derived CDR1 and CDR2 are SGHTA and FQGNSA. V was clipped by 1 base and J by 12 bases, with 9 bases between them. The CDR3 contains 12 residues. The CDR3 sequence: CASSLGPTELFF. In DNA form, the CDR3 reads TGTGCCAGCAGCTTAGGACCGACGGAACTGTTTTTT.

The V call is TRBV19, the J call TRBJ1-1; no clear D gene. Trimming shortened V by 6 bases and J by 0 bases, and 17 bases separated the two germline ends. The CDR3 spans 16 residues. Germline V gives CDR1 LNHDA, CDR2 SQIVND (reference sequence). The DNA for the CDR3 is TGTGCCAGTAGCCACCTGATTTCGGCGCTGAACACTGAAGCTTTCTTT. This translates into CASSHLISALNTEAFF.

The J gene is TRBJ2-2, the V gene TRBV7-6; 8 nucleotides match TRBD1. Germline-derived CDR1 and CDR2 are SGHVS and FNYEAQ. The CDR3 totals 16 residues. J lost 4 bases, V lost 1 base, and 5 bases had no gene match. The CDR3 region has the DNA TGTGCCAGCAGCTTAGTCGGGACAGGCTCCACCGGGGAGCTGTTTTTT. Its translation: CASSLVGTGSTGELFF.

The chain has TRBV5-4 and TRBJ1-2; a weak D match, TRBD1 (6 bases). Looked up from germline, CDR1 is SGHNT and CDR2 is YYREEE (reference sequence). This CDR3 is built from 16 residues. V lost 0 bases and J 4 bases, leaving 16 bases between the germline ends. CDR3 nucleotides: TGTGCCAGCAGCTTGGGTTCCGGACAGACCTTCTATGGCTACACCTTC. It is translated as CASSLGSGQTFYGYTF. Complete variable domain (other parts from reference TRBV5-4 and TRBJ1-2): ETGVTQSPTHLIKTRGQQVTLRCSSQSGHNTVSWYQQALGQGPQFIFQYYREEENGRGNFPPRFSGLQFPNYSSELNVNALELDDSALYLCASSLGSGQTFYGYTFGSGTRLTVV.

The V call is TRBV18, the J call TRBJ1-1, with TRBD1 matching 7 bases. The trim removed 1 base at V and 1 base at J, leaving 9 bases unmatched. Germline CDR1 KGHSH, CDR2 LQKENI. The length of the CDR3 is 17 residues. In DNA, the CDR3 is TGTGCCAGCTCACCACAGGGGCCGGCAGGGGGGAACACTGAAGCTTTCTTT. This codes for CASSPQGPAGGNTEAFF. Based on the CDR3 plus reference TRBV18 and TRBJ1-1, the full variable domain is NAGVMQNPRHLVRRRGQEARLRCSPMKGHSHVYWYRQLPEEGLKFMVYLQKENIIDESGMPKERFSAEFPKEGPSILRIQQVVRGDSAAYFCASSPQGPAGGNTEAFFGQGTRLTVV.